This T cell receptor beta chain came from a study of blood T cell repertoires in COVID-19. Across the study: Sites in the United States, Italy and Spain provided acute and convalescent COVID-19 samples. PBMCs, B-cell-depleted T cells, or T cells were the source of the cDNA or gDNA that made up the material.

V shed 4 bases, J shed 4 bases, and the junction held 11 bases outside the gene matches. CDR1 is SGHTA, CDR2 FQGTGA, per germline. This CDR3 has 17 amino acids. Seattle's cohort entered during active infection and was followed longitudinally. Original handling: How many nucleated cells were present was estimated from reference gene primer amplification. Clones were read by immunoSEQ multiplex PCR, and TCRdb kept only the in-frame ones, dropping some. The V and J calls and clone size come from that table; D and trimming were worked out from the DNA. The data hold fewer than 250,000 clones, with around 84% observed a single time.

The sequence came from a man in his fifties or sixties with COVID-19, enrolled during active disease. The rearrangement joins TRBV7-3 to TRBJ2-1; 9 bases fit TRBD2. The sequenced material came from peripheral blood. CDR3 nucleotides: TGTGCCAGCAGCTCCTTTGGGGGTAGCGGGAGATACAATGAGCAGTTCTTC. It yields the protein CASSSFGGSGRYNEQFF.